This TCR beta chain is drawn from a study of T cells in localized non-small cell lung cancer. Whole-study results and caveats: The highest T cell clonality was in uninvolved adjacent lung, above tumor. Adjacent lung had a median around 60 of the 100 largest tumor clones.

Worth noting for this clone: Antigen specificity is unknown.

TCRdb keeps only in-frame clones here, not all; method: immunoSEQ multiplex PCR. The data hold approximately 70,000 clones, with approximately 80% observed a single time. Trimming left V 6 bases short and J 0 bases short, with 18 bases between. The CDR3 has 16 amino acids. Germline assignment: CDR1 SNHLY and CDR2 FYNNEI. Sequencing used PBMCs, obtained before any cancer treatment. This TCR came from a man aged 40 to 70 with stage II lung adenocarcinoma. The rearrangement joins TRBV2 to TRBJ2-7; D is possibly TRBD1 (6 bases). The CDR3 here is CASRASRDISSYEQYF. CDR3 DNA sequence: TGTGCCAGCAGAGCCAGCCGGGACATTAGCTCCTACGAGCAGTACTTC.